This T cell receptor beta chain is from a study of blood T cells in healthy people across ages. PBMCs were isolated at a quantity of at least 7 million per sample. It was with a sample-barcoded 5' primer and a J-beta primer mix that a second PCR of roughly 7 to 12 cycles was run. One entry per CDR3 protein results from TCRdb running MiXCR on the 5' RACE reads. Of about 700,000 distinct CDR3 sequences listed, about 32% are singletons. This clonotype was counted many times. This CDR3 has 14 residues. V lost 4 bases to trimming and J lost 7 bases, with 13 bases between them. Germline V CDR1 and CDR2: SGHTA, FQGNSA.

V is TRBV7-2 and J is TRBJ2-2, with D maybe TRBD2 (5 bases). This clonotype was obtained from a woman at least 80 years old in good health. The sample consisted of blood. The CDR3 loop reads CASSSDLLVGELFF. Here the CDR3 DNA reads TGTGCCAGCAGCTCGGACCTACTAGTCGGGGAGCTGTTTTTT.